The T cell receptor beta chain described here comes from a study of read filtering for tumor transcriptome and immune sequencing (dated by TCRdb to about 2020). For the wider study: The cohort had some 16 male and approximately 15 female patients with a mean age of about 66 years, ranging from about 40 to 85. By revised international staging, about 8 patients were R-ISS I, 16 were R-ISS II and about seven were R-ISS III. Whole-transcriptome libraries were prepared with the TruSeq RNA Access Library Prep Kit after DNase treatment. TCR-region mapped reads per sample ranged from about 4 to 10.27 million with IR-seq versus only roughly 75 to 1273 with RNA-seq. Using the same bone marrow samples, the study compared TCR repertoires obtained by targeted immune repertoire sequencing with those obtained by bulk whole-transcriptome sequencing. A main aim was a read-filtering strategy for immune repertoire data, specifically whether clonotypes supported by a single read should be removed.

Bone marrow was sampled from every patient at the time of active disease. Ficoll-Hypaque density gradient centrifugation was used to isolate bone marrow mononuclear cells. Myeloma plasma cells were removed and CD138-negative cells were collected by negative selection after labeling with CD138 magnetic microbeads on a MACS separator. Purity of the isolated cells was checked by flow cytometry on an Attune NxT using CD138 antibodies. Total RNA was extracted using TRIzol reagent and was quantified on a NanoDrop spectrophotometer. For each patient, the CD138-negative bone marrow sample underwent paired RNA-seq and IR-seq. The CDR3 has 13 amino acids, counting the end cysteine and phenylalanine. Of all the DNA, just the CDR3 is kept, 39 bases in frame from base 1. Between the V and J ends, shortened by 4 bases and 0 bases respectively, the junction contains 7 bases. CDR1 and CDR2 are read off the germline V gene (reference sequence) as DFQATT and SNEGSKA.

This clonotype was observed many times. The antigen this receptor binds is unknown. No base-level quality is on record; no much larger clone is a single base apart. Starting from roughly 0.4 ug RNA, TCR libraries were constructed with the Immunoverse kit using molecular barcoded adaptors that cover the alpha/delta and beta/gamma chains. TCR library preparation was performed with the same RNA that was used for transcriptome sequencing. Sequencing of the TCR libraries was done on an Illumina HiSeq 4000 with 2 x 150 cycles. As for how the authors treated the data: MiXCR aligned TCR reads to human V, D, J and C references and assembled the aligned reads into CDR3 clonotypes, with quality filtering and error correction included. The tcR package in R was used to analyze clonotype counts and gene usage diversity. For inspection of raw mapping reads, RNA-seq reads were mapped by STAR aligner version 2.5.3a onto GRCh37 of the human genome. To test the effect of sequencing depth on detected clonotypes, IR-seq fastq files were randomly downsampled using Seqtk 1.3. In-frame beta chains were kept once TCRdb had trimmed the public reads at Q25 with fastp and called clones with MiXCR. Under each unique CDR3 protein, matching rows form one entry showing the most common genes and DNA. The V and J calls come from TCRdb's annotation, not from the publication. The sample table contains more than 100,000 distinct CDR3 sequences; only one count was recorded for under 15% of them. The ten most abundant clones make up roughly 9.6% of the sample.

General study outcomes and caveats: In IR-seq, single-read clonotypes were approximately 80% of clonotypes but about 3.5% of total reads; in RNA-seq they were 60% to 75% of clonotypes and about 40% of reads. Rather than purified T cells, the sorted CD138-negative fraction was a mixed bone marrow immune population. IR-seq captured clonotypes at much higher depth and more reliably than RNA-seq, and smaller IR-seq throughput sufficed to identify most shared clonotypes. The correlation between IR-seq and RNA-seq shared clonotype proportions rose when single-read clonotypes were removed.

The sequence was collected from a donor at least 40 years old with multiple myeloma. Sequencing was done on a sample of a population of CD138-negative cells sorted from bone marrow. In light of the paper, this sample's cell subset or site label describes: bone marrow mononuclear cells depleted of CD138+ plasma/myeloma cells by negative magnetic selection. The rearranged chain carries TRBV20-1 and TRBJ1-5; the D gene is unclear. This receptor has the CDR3 CSAIRNSNQPQHF. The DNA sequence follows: TGCAGTGCTATCCGGAATAGCAATCAGCCCCAGCATTTT.